What follows are 6 T cell receptor beta chains derived from one specimen sequenced in a study of Ad26.COV2.S vaccination and SARS-CoV-2 variants. The table came from immunoSEQ multiplex PCR; TCRdb's copy has only in-frame clones and leaves some out. The table shows about 480,000 clones, with approximately 88% occurring only once. Treatment in this sample: some 19 received Ad26.COV2.S at low or high dose, single or two shots; roughly five received placebo; per-sample allocation not given. At day 63 after the first vaccine or placebo injection, samples were drawn. Source: peripheral blood, taken in a trial of Ad26.COV2.S vaccine versus placebo. The receptors here all came from a person between 18 and 65 years old who received the Ad26.COV2.S COVID-19 vaccine or a placebo.

The chain links TRBV5-1 to TRBJ1-5; D remains unclear. This CDR3 has 14 amino acids. V lost 4 bases and J 5 bases, leaving 13 bases between the germline ends. The germline V gene has CDR1 SGHRS and CDR2 YFSETQ. The CDR3 protein is CASSPEGLDQPQHF. DNA of the CDR3: TGCGCCAGCAGCCCGGAAGGGCTGGATCAGCCCCAGCATTTT.

The DNA for the CDR3 is TGTGCCAGCAGCTTAAATCCTCCGGGACTTAATTCACCCCTCCACTTT. Protein: CASSLNPPGLNSPLHF. V usage is TRBV7-3 and J usage is TRBJ1-6, with a weak D call TRBD1 (5 bases). The CDR3 length is 16 residues. Deletions cut 1 base from V and 6 bases from J, with 13 bases between. In germline, CDR1 is SGHTA, CDR2 FQGTGA.

The chain is built from TRBV11-2 and TRBJ2-5, with D possibly being TRBD2 (5 bases). The germline V gene encodes CDR1 SGHAT and CDR2 FQNNGV. Deletions cut 3 bases from V and 0 bases from J, with 11 bases between. This CDR3 spans 15 amino acids. The CDR3 coding sequence is TGTGCCAGCAGCTTGGGAGAACCGTACCAAGAGACCCAGTACTTC. Amino acids: CASSLGEPYQETQYF.

This chain connects TRBV5-5 to TRBJ2-1; the match to TRBD2 covers 11 bases. CDR1 and CDR2 from the germline V gene are SGHKS and YYEKEE (reference sequence). The CDR3 is 15 residues long. J gave up 14 bases and V 4 bases, and 14 bases lay outside the gene matches. CDR3 sequence reads: CASSDGTSGFPPEFF. The CDR3 DNA sequence: TGTGCCAGCAGCGACGGGACTAGCGGATTCCCGCCGGAGTTCTTC.

This rearrangement joins TRBV6-1 to TRBJ2-7; D remains unclear. Trimming cost V 2 bases and J 3 bases, with 8 bases left between them. This CDR3 is 13 amino acids long. Germline V gene data show CDR1 as MNHNS and CDR2 as SASEGT. CDR3: CASSEHSFYEQYF. The CDR3 coding sequence is TGTGCCAGCAGTGAACATTCTTTCTACGAGCAGTACTTC.

This chain uses TRBV25-1 with TRBJ1-1; possible D gene TRBD1, 6 bases. Trimming left V 3 bases short and J 4 bases short, with 15 bases between. Per germline, CDR1 MGHDK and CDR2 SYGVNS. CDR3 length: 15 amino acids. The CDR3 region is CASSETGTLGTEAFF. The DNA of the CDR3 is TGTGCCAGCAGTGAGACCGGGACACTCGGCACTGAAGCTTTCTTT.